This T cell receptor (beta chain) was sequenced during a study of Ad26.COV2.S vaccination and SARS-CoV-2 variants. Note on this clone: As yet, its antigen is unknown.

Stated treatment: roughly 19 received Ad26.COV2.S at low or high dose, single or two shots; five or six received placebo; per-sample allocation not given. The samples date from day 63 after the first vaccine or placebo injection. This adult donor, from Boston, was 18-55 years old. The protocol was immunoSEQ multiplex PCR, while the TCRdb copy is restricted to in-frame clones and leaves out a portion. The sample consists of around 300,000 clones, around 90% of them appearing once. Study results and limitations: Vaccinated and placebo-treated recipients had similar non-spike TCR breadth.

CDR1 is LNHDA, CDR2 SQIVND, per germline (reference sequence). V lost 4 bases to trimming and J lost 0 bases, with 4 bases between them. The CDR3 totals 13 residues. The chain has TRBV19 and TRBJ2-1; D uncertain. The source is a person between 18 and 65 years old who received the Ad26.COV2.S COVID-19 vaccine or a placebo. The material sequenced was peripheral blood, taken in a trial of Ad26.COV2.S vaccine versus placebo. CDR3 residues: CASSTSSYNEQFF. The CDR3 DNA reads TGTGCCAGTAGTACTAGCTCCTACAATGAGCAGTTCTTC.